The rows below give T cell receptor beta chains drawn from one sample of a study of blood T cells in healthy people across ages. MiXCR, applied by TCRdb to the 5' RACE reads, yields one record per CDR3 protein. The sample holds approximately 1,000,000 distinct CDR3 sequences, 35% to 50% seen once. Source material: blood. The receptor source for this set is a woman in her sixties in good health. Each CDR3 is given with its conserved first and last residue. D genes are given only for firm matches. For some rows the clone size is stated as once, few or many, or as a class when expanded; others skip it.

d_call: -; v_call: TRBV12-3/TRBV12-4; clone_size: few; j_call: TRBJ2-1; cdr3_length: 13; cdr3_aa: CASSDSIVNEQFF; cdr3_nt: TGTGCCAGCAGTGACTCAATAGTTAATGAGCAGTTCTTC
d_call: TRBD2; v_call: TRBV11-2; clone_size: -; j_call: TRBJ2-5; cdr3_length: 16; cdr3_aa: CASSFRAGGGSETQYF; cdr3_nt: TGTGCCAGCAGCTTCCGAGCGGGAGGGGGGTCAGAGACCCAGTACTTC
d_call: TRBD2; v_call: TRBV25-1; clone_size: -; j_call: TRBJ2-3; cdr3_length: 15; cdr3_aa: CASSESGRGSDTQYF; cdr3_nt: TGTGCCAGCAGTGAATCGGGGCGGGGGTCCGATACGCAGTATTTT
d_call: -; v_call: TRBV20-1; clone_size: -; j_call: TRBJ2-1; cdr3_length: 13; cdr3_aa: CSQNSPSYNEQFF; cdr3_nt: TGCAGTCAAAATAGCCCCTCCTACAATGAGCAGTTCTTC
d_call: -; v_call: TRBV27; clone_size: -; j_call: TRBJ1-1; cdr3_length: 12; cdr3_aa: CASRHGNTEAFF; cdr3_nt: TGTGCCAGCAGGCACGGGAACACTGAAGCTTTCTTT
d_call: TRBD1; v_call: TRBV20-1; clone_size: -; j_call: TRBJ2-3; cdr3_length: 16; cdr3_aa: CSARASGTAPPHTQYF; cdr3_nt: TGCAGTGCTAGAGCCTCCGGGACAGCGCCCCCGCATACGCAGTATTTT
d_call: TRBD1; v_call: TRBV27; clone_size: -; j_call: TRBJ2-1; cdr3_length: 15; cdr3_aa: CASSARTGVYNEQFF; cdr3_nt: TGTGCCAGCAGTGCCCGGACAGGGGTGTACAATGAGCAGTTCTTC
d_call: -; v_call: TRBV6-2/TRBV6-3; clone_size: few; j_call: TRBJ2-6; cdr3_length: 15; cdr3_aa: CASSYVISGANVLTF; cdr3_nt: TGTGCCAGCAGTTACGTGATCTCTGGGGCCAACGTCCTGACTTTC
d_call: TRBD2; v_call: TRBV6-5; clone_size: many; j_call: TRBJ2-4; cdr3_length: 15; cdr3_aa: CASSYSKRGGNIQYF; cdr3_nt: TGTGCCAGCAGTTACTCGAAGCGGGGGGGAAACATTCAGTACTTC
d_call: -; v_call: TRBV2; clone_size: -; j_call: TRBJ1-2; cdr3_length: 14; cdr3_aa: CASSGDTPNYGYTF; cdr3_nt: TGTGCCAGCAGTGGGGACACTCCTAACTATGGCTACACCTTC
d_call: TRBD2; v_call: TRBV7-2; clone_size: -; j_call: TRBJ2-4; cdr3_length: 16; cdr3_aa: CASSKARGRALDIQYF; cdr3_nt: TGTGCCAGCAGCAAGGCTAGAGGGAGGGCCTTAGACATTCAGTACTTC
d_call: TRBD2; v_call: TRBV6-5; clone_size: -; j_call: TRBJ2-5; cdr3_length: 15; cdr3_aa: CASRDRAGGKETQYF; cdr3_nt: TGTGCCAGCAGAGACCGAGCGGGAGGTAAAGAGACCCAGTACTTC
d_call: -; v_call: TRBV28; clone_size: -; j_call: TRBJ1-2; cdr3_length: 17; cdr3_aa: CASSLVTGVGPSRGYTF; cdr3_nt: TGTGCCAGCAGTTTGGTGACAGGAGTGGGCCCCTCAAGGGGGTACACCTTC
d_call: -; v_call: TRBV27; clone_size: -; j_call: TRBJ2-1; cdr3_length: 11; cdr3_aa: CASVNHNEQFF; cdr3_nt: TGTGCCAGCGTCAACCACAATGAGCAGTTCTTC
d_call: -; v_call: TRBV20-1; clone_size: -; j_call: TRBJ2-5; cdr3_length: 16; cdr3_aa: CSARAYRVPNQETQYF; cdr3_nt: TGCAGTGCTAGAGCCTACAGGGTGCCAAACCAAGAGACCCAGTACTTC
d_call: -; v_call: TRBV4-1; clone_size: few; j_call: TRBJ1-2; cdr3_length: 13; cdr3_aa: CASSQEGWNGYTF; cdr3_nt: TGCGCCAGCAGCCAAGAGGGGTGGAATGGCTACACCTTC
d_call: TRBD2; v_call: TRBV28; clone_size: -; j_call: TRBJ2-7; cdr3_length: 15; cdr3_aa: CASSPSGLAKYEQYF; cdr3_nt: TGTGCCAGCAGTCCCTCGGGACTAGCGAAGTACGAGCAGTACTTC
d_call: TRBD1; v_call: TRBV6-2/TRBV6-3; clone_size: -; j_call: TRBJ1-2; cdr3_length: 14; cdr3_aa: CASKKTGGILGYTF; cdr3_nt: TGTGCCAGCAAGAAGACAGGGGGCATCCTCGGCTACACCTTC
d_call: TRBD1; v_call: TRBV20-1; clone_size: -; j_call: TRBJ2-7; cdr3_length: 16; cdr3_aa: CSARDSWVQGAYEQYF; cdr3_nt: TGCAGTGCTAGAGATTCGTGGGTACAGGGGGCTTACGAGCAGTACTTC
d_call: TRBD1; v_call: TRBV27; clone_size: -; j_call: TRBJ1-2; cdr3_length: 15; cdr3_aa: CASSLMRTGEHDYTF; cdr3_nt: TGTGCCAGCAGTTTAATGAGGACAGGGGAACATGACTACACCTTC
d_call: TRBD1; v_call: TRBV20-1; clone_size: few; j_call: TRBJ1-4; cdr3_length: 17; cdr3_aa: CSARDWDRIPSGGKLFF; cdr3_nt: TGCAGTGCTAGAGATTGGGACAGGATCCCATCTGGTGGAAAACTGTTTTTT
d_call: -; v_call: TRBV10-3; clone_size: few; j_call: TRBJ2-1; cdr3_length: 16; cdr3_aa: CAISETIQGSRNEQFF; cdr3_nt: TGTGCCATCAGTGAGACAATCCAGGGGAGCAGGAATGAGCAGTTCTTC
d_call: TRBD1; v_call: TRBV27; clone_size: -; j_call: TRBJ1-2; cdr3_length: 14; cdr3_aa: CASKATGVWYGYTF; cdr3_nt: TGTGCCAGCAAAGCGACAGGGGTGTGGTATGGCTACACCTTC
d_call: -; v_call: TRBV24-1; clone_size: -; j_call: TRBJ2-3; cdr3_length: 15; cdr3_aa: CATSETGFYTDTQYF; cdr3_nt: TGTGCCACCAGTGAAACAGGTTTCTACACAGATACGCAGTATTTT
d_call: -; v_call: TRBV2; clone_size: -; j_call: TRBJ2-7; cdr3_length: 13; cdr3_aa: CASSAEVPYEQYF; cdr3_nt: TGTGCCAGCAGTGCAGAGGTGCCCTACGAGCAGTACTTC
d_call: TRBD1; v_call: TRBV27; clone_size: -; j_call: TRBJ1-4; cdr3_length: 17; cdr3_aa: CASSLQGRGQGAWKLFF; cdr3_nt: TGTGCCAGCAGTTTACAGGGCCGGGGACAGGGGGCTTGGAAACTGTTTTTT
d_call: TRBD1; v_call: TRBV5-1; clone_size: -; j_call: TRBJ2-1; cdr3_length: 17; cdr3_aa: CASSLRAGGFNYNEQFF; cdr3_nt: TGCGCCAGCAGCTTGAGGGCAGGGGGTTTCAACTACAATGAGCAGTTCTTC
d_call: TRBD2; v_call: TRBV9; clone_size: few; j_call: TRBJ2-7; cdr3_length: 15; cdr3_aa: CASSGTSGSSYEQYF; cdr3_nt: TGTGCCAGCAGCGGAACTAGCGGGAGCTCCTACGAGCAGTACTTC
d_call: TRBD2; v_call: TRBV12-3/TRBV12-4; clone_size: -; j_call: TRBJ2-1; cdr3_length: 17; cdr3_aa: CASSLLAGVVSYNEQFF; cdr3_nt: TGTGCCAGCAGTTTATTAGCGGGAGTCGTGTCCTACAATGAGCAGTTCTTC
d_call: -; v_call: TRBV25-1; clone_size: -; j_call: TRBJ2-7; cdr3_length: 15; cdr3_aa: CASSERRSLNHEQYF; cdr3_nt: TGTGCCAGCAGTGAAAGGAGGTCCCTGAACCATGAGCAGTACTTC
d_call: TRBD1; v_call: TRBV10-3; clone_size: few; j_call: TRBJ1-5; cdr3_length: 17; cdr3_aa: CAISSGTGGFGNQPQHF; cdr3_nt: TGTGCCATCAGTTCCGGGACAGGGGGCTTTGGCAATCAGCCCCAGCATTTT
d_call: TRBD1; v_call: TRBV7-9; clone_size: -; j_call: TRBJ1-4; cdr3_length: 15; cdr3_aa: CASSLGDSLNEKLFF; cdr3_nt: TGTGCCAGCAGCTTAGGGGACAGCTTAAATGAAAAACTGTTTTTT
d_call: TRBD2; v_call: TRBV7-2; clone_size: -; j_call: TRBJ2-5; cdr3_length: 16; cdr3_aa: CASSGGGLAGVNEQYF; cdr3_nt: TGTGCCAGCAGCGGTGGGGGACTAGCGGGAGTTAATGAGCAGTACTTC
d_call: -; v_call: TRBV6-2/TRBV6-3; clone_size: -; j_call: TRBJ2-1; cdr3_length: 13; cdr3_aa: CASRQGPRLEQFF; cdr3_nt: TGTGCCAGCAGGCAGGGACCGCGACTCGAGCAGTTCTTC
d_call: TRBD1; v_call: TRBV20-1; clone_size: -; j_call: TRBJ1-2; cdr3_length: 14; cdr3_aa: CSARKDRGRYGYTF; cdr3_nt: TGCAGTGCTAGGAAGGACAGGGGCCGATATGGCTACACCTTC
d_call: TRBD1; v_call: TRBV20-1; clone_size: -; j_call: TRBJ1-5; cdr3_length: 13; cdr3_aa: CSAADRGNQPQHF; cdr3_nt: TGCAGTGCCGCAGACAGGGGCAATCAGCCCCAGCATTTT
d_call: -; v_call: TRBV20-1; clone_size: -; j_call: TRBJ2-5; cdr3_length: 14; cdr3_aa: CSASPLAVQETQYF; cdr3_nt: TGCAGTGCTAGCCCTCTAGCAGTCCAAGAGACCCAGTACTTC
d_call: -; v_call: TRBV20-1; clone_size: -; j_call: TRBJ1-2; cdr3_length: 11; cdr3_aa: CSARGGDGYTF; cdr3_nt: TGCAGTGCTAGAGGGGGGGACGGCTACACCTTC
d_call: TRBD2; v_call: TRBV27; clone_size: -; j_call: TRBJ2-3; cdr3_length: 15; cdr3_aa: CASSYTSGDTDTQYF; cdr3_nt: TGTGCCAGCAGTTATACTAGCGGAGACACAGATACGCAGTATTTT
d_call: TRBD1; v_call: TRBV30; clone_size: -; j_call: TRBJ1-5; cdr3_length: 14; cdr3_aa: CAWRPGQGNQPQHF; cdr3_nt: TGTGCCTGGAGGCCCGGACAGGGCAATCAGCCCCAGCATTTT
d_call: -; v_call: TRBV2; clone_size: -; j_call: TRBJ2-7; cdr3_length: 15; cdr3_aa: CANSIPLLQGYEQYF; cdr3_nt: TGTGCCAACAGTATCCCGTTGCTTCAGGGGTACGAGCAGTACTTC
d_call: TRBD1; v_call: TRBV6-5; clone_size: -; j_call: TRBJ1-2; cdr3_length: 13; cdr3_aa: CASSSDRARGYTF; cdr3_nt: TGTGCCAGCAGTAGCGACAGGGCGCGGGGCTACACCTTC
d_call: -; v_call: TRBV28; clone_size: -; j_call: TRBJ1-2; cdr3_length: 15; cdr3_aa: CASSFEPPRNYGYTF; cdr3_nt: TGTGCCAGCAGTTTCGAGCCTCCTAGGAACTATGGCTACACCTTC
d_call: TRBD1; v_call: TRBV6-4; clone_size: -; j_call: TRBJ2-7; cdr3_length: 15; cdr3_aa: CASSADRGRTYEQYF; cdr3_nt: TGTGCCAGCAGCGCCGACAGGGGGCGGACCTACGAGCAGTACTTC
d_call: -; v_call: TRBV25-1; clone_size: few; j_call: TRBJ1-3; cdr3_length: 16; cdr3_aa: CASSDRTPPSRYTIYF; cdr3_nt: TGTGCCAGCAGTGACCGGACACCCCCGTCGAGATACACCATATATTTT
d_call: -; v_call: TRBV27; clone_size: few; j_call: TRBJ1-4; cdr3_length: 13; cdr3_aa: CASSFMGGEKLFF; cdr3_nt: TGTGCCAGCAGTTTTATGGGGGGGGAAAAACTGTTTTTT
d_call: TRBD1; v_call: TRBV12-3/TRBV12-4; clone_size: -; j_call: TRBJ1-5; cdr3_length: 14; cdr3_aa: CASSRTGGKQPQHF; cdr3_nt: TGTGCCAGCAGTCGGACAGGGGGCAAACAGCCCCAGCATTTT
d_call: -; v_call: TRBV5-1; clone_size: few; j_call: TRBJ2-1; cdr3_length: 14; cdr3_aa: CASSLGGFYNEQFF; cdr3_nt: TGCGCCAGCTCCCTAGGTGGGTTCTACAATGAGCAGTTCTTC
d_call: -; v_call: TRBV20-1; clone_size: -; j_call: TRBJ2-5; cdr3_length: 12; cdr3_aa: CSARFLGETQYF; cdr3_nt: TGCAGTGCTAGATTCCTGGGGGAGACCCAGTACTTC
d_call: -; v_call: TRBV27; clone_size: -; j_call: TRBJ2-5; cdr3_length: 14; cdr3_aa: CASSPNWNQETQYF; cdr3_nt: TGTGCCAGCAGCCCGAATTGGAACCAAGAGACCCAGTACTTC
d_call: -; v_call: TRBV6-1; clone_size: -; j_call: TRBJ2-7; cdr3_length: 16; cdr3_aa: CASPLTPGPSSYEQYF; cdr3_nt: TGTGCCAGTCCCTTAACCCCAGGACCCAGCTCCTACGAGCAGTACTTC
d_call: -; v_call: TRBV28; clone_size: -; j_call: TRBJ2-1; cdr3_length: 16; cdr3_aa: CASRPRDTRTDNEQFF; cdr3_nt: TGTGCCAGCAGACCCAGGGACACCCGAACCGACAATGAGCAGTTCTTC
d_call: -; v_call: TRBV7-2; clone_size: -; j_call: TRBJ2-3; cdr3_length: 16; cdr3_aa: CASSLEATTGTDTQYF; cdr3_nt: TGTGCCAGCAGCTTAGAAGCCACCACGGGCACAGATACGCAGTATTTT
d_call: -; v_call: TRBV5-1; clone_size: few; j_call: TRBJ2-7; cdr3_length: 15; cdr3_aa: CASSLGVGNSYEQYF; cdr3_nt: TGCGCCAGCAGCTTGGGAGTGGGAAACTCCTACGAGCAGTACTTC
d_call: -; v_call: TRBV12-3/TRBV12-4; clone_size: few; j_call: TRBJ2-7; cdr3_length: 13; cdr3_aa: CASSLGYGYEQYF; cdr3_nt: TGTGCCAGCAGTTTGGGTTACGGCTACGAGCAGTACTTC
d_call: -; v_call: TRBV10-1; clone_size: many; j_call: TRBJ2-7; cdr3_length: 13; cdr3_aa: CASAVGKGYEQYF; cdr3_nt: TGCGCCAGCGCCGTGGGTAAGGGCTACGAGCAGTACTTC
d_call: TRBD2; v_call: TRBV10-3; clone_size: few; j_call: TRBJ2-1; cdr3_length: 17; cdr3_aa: CAISESTSGSSYNEQFF; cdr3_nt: TGTGCCATCAGTGAGTCGACTAGCGGGAGTTCGTACAATGAGCAGTTCTTC
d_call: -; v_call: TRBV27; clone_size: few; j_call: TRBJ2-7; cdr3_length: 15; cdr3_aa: CASSLFVGSLYEQYF; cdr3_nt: TGTGCCAGCAGTTTATTTGTAGGCTCTCTCTACGAGCAGTACTTC
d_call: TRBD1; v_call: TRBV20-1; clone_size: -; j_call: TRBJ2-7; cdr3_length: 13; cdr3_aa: CSAWDRGGNEQYF; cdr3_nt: TGCAGTGCTTGGGACAGGGGAGGCAATGAGCAGTACTTC
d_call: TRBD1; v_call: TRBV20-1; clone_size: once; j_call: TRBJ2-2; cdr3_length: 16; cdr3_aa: CSARMRRGRVTGELFF; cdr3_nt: TGCAGTGCTAGGATGCGTAGGGGGCGCGTGACCGGGGAGCTGTTTTTT